Listed below are T cell receptor beta chains from one sample, sequenced in a study of OX40 agonist ivuxolimab in advanced cancers. Assay used: immunoSEQ multiplex PCR; TCRdb lists only in-frame clones, some missing. This table has some 79,000 clones, 88% appearing once. The material was CD4+ or CD8+ T cells sorted from blood, obtained in a trial of the OX40 agonist ivuxolimab. These receptors all come from an adult with an advanced solid tumor such as melanoma, head and neck, liver or kidney cancer. The CDR3 runs from the conserved cysteine through the conserved F or W. The D gene is left open where the match is weak. Clone size is given for some rows only: seen once, a few or many times, or a class if the clone is expanded.

D gene	V gene	J gene	clone size	CDR3 protein	CDR3 DNA
.	TRBV30	TRBJ2-5	.	CAQSWTHRETQYF	TGTGCCCAAAGCTGGACTCATAGAGAGACCCAGTACTTC
.	TRBV27	TRBJ1-2	.	CASSPTPGGLGRSGYTF	TGTGCCAGCAGTCCTACTCCGGGGGGACTCGGCCGAAGTGGCTACACCTTC
.	TRBV7-2	TRBJ2-3	.	CASSPYRGDTQYF	TGTGCCAGCAGCCCCTACCGCGGGGATACGCAGTATTTT
TRBD1	TRBV6-5	TRBJ2-7	.	CASSYSRTGMGEQYF	TGTGCCAGCAGTTACTCCCGGACAGGGATGGGCGAGCAGTACTTC
.	TRBV11-3	TRBJ2-1	.	CASSLRDGTYNEQFF	TGTGCCAGCAGCCTCCGGGACGGAACTTACAATGAGCAGTTCTTC
TRBD2	TRBV6-5	TRBJ2-1	.	CASSSASGRAYNEQFF	TGTGCCAGCAGTTCCGCTAGCGGGAGAGCCTACAATGAGCAGTTCTTC
TRBD1	TRBV9	TRBJ2-7	.	CASSVGGKTGGAYEQYF	TGTGCCAGCAGCGTAGGGGGCAAGACAGGGGGTGCCTACGAGCAGTACTTC
.	TRBV27	TRBJ2-1	.	CASSLSVSGDNEQFF	TGTGCCAGCAGTTTATCGGTCTCAGGCGACAATGAGCAGTTCTTC
.	TRBV19	TRBJ2-1	.	CASSVLAAGHLNEQFF	TGTGCCAGTAGTGTGCTTGCTGCGGGCCACTTGAATGAGCAGTTCTTC
.	TRBV7-9	TRBJ2-2	.	CASSLIGREVVTGELFF	TGTGCCAGCAGCTTAATCGGCAGGGAGGTTGTCACCGGGGAGCTGTTTTTT
TRBD2	TRBV28	TRBJ2-1	.	CASSTHPGREYNEQFF	TGTGCCAGCAGTACCCACCCTGGGCGGGAGTACAATGAGCAGTTCTTC
.	TRBV19	TRBJ2-3	.	CASTRVGTDTQYF	TGTGCCAGTACGCGAGTAGGCACAGATACGCAGTATTTT
TRBD2	TRBV28	TRBJ2-3	once	CASSSPGSGRTDTQYF	TGTGCCAGCAGTTCCCCAGGTAGCGGGAGAACAGATACGCAGTATTTT
.	TRBV10-1	TRBJ2-5	.	CASSGDTRGEQYF	TGCGCCAGCAGTGGGGACACCCGAGGTGAGCAGTACTTC
.	TRBV18	TRBJ2-7	.	CASSPPYGSYEQYF	TGTGCCAGCTCACCACCGTACGGTTCCTACGAGCAGTACTTC
TRBD1	TRBV7-2	TRBJ1-1	.	CASSLADRGFTEAFF	TGTGCCAGCAGCTTAGCGGACAGGGGGTTTACTGAAGCTTTCTTT
.	TRBV14	TRBJ2-6	once	CASSHFGANVLTF	TGTGCCAGCAGCCACTTTGGGGCCAACGTCCTGACTTTC
TRBD1	TRBV7-7	TRBJ2-7	once	CASSLDREHEQYF	TGTGCTAGCAGCTTAGACAGGGAGCACGAGCAGTACTTC
.	TRBV20-1	TRBJ2-1	.	CSADSTNEQFF	TGCAGTGCTGACAGTACCAATGAGCAGTTCTTC